These T cell receptor beta chains were read from a single sample in a study of T cells after yellow fever vaccination. A single record per CDR3 protein comes from TCRdb applying MiXCR to the 5' RACE reads. The sample yields some 240,000 distinct CDR3 sequences, approximately 3.6% seen once. Sequenced material: PBMCs, taken 15 days after the yellow fever booster vaccination. The receptors come from a man aged 18-30 years who received the YFV17D yellow fever vaccine. Each CDR3 is given with its conserved first and last residue. D genes are given only for firm matches. Some rows mark clone size as missing; the rest say once, few, many or name a class of expanded clone.

>TRBV7-9|many|TRBJ1-1|NA
CASSFGGDTEAFF
TGTGCCAGCAGCTTCGGGGGGGACACTGAAGCTTTCTTT
>TRBV27|NA|TRBJ1-4|NA
CASSLRGPRGLFF
TGTGCCAGCAGTTTACGGGGCCCGCGTGGACTGTTTTTT
>TRBV5-4|many|TRBJ2-1|TRBD2
CASSPGGLVYNEQFF
TGTGCCAGCAGCCCTGGCGGACTAGTCTACAATGAGCAGTTCTTC
>TRBV4-2|once|TRBJ2-4|NA
CASSQTATKNIQYF
TGTGCCAGCAGCCAGACAGCAACCAAAAACATTCAGTACTTC
>TRBV20-1|many|TRBJ2-1|NA
CSGRQLNEQFF
TGCAGTGGCCGACAGCTCAATGAGCAGTTCTTC
>TRBV29-1|many|TRBJ1-2|NA
CSVWDATNYGYTF
TGCAGCGTTTGGGACGCGACTAACTATGGCTACACCTTC
>TRBV5-1|many|TRBJ2-3|TRBD2
CASTLGAGGPADTQYF
TGCGCCAGCACCCTGGGGGCGGGGGGGCCGGCCGATACGCAGTATTTT
>TRBV6-5|many|TRBJ2-1|NA
CASSYGGSGNEQFF
TGTGCCAGCAGTTATGGGGGTTCGGGCAATGAGCAGTTCTTC
>TRBV6-1|many|TRBJ2-7|NA
CASSHRDLSSYEQYF
TGTGCCAGCAGTCACCGGGACCTGAGCTCCTACGAGCAGTACTTC
>TRBV7-9|many|TRBJ2-1|TRBD2
CASSPGTSGGRSYNEQFF
TGTGCCAGCAGCCCCGGGACTAGCGGGGGCCGTTCCTACAATGAGCAGTTCTTC
>TRBV5-1|many|TRBJ2-5|NA
CASSLAVTGRETQYF
TGCGCCAGCAGCTTGGCCGTCACAGGGAGGGAGACCCAGTACTTC
>TRBV4-2|many|TRBJ2-1|NA
CASSQDWQSNEQFF
TGTGCCAGCAGCCAAGATTGGCAGAGCAATGAGCAGTTCTTC
>TRBV12-3/TRBV12-4|many|TRBJ1-5|NA
CATGGGNQPQHF
TGTGCCACCGGTGGCGGAAATCAGCCCCAGCATTTT
>TRBV12-3/TRBV12-4|many|TRBJ2-3|NA
CASSVGAYTDTQYF
TGTGCCAGCAGTGTGGGTGCGTACACAGATACGCAGTATTTT
>TRBV19|many|TRBJ1-2|NA
CASRMFQGANYGYTF
TGTGCCAGTAGAATGTTCCAGGGAGCTAACTATGGCTACACCTTC
>TRBV6-5|few|TRBJ1-2|NA
CASSTGSGYTF
TGTGCCAGCAGCACAGGGAGTGGCTACACCTTC
>TRBV6-2/TRBV6-3|many|TRBJ2-1|NA
CASSYTRGWVNEQFF
TGTGCCAGCAGTTACACGAGGGGGTGGGTGAATGAGCAGTTCTTC
>TRBV5-1|many|TRBJ1-2|TRBD1
CASSRTRDSYGYTF
TGCGCCAGCAGCCGTACCCGGGACAGCTATGGCTACACCTTC
>TRBV18|many|TRBJ1-5|NA
CASSPWAGLGPGQPQHF
TGTGCCAGCTCACCGTGGGCAGGGTTGGGGCCGGGTCAGCCCCAGCATTTT
>TRBV20-1|many|TRBJ2-5|TRBD1
CSPARDSWYQETQYF
TGCAGTCCAGCCCGGGACAGTTGGTACCAAGAGACCCAGTACTTC
>TRBV5-1|many|TRBJ2-5|TRBD2
CASSLYKGGETQYF
TGCGCCAGCAGCTTGTACAAGGGAGGGGAGACCCAGTACTTC
>TRBV19|many|TRBJ2-5|NA
CASSMNPDQETQYF
TGTGCCAGTAGTATGAATCCAGACCAAGAGACCCAGTACTTC
>TRBV5-1|many|TRBJ2-2|NA
CASSLTGPNTGELFF
TGCGCCAGCAGCTTGACAGGGCCAAACACCGGGGAGCTGTTTTTT
>TRBV11-2|many|TRBJ2-1|TRBD2
CASSSGTSRSYNEQFF
TGTGCCAGCAGCTCCGGGACTAGCCGATCCTACAATGAGCAGTTCTTC
>TRBV5-1|many|TRBJ2-3|NA
CASSPIVRDTQYF
TGCGCCAGCAGCCCTATAGTACGGGATACGCAGTATTTT
>TRBV20-1|many|TRBJ2-2|TRBD1
CSAKDRGRTGELFF
TGCAGTGCTAAGGACAGGGGGCGGACCGGGGAGCTGTTTTTT
>TRBV19|many|TRBJ1-2|NA
CASSIARGANYGYTF
TGTGCCAGTAGTATCGCGAGGGGCGCGAACTATGGCTACACCTTC
>TRBV5-4|NA|TRBJ2-5|TRBD2
CASSLVAGGLGVQETQYF
TGTGCCAGCAGCTTGGTTGCGGGGGGTTTGGGGGTCCAAGAGACCCAGTACTTC
>TRBV3-1|many|TRBJ2-7|TRBD1
CASRPTGGQGSEQYF
TGTGCCAGCAGACCGACAGGGGGGCAGGGAAGCGAGCAGTACTTC
>TRBV4-3|few|TRBJ1-4|NA
CASSQDRQVGNEKLFF
TGCGCCAGCAGCCAAGATCGACAGGTCGGGAATGAAAAACTGTTTTTT
>TRBV24-1|many|TRBJ2-1|NA
CATSAQGRVDNEQFF
TGTGCCACCAGCGCACAGGGACGGGTCGACAATGAGCAGTTCTTC
>TRBV3-1|many|TRBJ2-1|TRBD2
CASSQDLWTSGQQFF
TGTGCCAGCAGCCAAGATCTGTGGACTAGCGGACAGCAGTTCTTC
>TRBV6-2/TRBV6-3|many|TRBJ1-2|NA
CASSNQGYGYTF
TGTGCCAGCAGTAACCAGGGATATGGCTACACCTTC
>TRBV5-1|many|TRBJ1-6|NA
CASSSRDGNSPLHF
TGCGCCAGCAGCAGCAGGGACGGTAATTCACCCCTCCACTTT
>TRBV4-3|many|TRBJ1-6|NA
CASSQDTASGGSFNSPLHF
TGCGCCAGCAGCCAAGATACCGCCTCCGGTGGGTCCTTTAATTCACCCCTCCACTTT
>TRBV7-2|many|TRBJ2-5|NA
CASSPELRGWETQYF
TGTGCCAGCAGCCCCGAGTTGAGGGGATGGGAGACCCAGTACTTC
>TRBV19|once|TRBJ2-2|NA
CASSISGPINTVELFF
TGTGCCAGTAGTATTTCGGGGCCCATTAACACCGTGGAGCTGTTTTTT
>TRBV20-1|NA|TRBJ1-1|NA
CSARAGDFYTEAFF
TGCAGTGCGCGGGCGGGTGATTTCTACACTGAAGCTTTCTTT
>TRBV14|many|TRBJ2-5|TRBD1
CASRARGTETQYF
TGTGCCAGCAGAGCCAGGGGGACCGAGACCCAGTACTTC
>TRBV9|many|TRBJ2-3|NA
CASSVAADTQYF
TGTGCCAGCAGCGTAGCAGCAGATACGCAGTATTTT
>TRBV12-3/TRBV12-4|many|TRBJ1-6|TRBD1
CASSLGTVVYNSPLHF
TGTGCCAGCAGCCTGGGGACAGTAGTATATAATTCACCCCTCCACTTT
>TRBV29-1|many|TRBJ1-1|TRBD1
CSVAWDRGTEAFF
TGCAGCGTTGCCTGGGACAGGGGAACTGAAGCTTTCTTT
>TRBV5-1|many|TRBJ2-7|TRBD2
CASSVGAGGRDEQYF
TGCGCCAGCAGTGTCGGTGCGGGGGGCCGGGACGAGCAGTACTTC
>TRBV12-3/TRBV12-4|many|TRBJ2-2|TRBD2
CASSFDLAGGPNTGELFF
TGTGCCAGCAGTTTCGACCTAGCGGGGGGGCCGAACACCGGGGAGCTGTTTTTT
>TRBV27|many|TRBJ2-7|NA
CASSLSVDYAVHEQYF
TGTGCCAGCAGTTTATCTGTAGATTACGCGGTCCACGAGCAGTACTTC
>TRBV27|many|TRBJ1-1|NA
CASSSPGRLTAGGTEAFF
TGTGCCAGCAGTAGTCCGGGACGGCTGACCGCTGGGGGCACTGAAGCTTTCTTT
>TRBV5-1|many|TRBJ1-1|NA
CASSSMPLQGNTEAFF
TGCGCCAGCAGCTCGATGCCACTACAGGGGAACACTGAAGCTTTCTTT
>TRBV29-1|many|TRBJ2-3|NA
CSAGQSTDTQYF
TGCAGCGCCGGACAGAGCACAGATACGCAGTATTTT
>TRBV5-1|many|TRBJ2-3|NA
CASSFPQTESTDTQYF
TGCGCCAGCAGCTTTCCACAGACAGAGAGCACAGATACGCAGTATTTT
>TRBV24-1|many|TRBJ2-2|TRBD1
CATSVDRGGTGELFF
TGTGCCACCAGTGTTGACAGGGGCGGAACCGGGGAGCTGTTTTTT
>TRBV6-6|many|TRBJ2-7|NA
CASTPLQGLSYEQYF
TGTGCCAGCACCCCGCTCCAGGGCCTCTCCTACGAGCAGTACTTC
>TRBV20-1|many|TRBJ2-1|TRBD2
CSARDVGRLAGVYNEQFF
TGCAGTGCTAGAGATGTCGGGCGGCTAGCGGGGGTTTACAATGAGCAGTTCTTC
>TRBV7-2|many|TRBJ1-2|NA
CASSFPTGANGYTF
TGTGCCAGCAGCTTCCCGACAGGAGCGAATGGCTACACCTTC
>TRBV12-3/TRBV12-4|many|TRBJ1-3|NA
CASSLRETGRLYF
TGTGCCAGCAGTCTACGGGAAACAGGGAGGCTATATTTT
>TRBV11-3|many|TRBJ2-1|TRBD2
CASSLRAGGPFNEQFF
TGTGCCAGCAGCCTGCGAGCGGGGGGGCCATTCAATGAGCAGTTCTTC